The rows below give T cell receptor beta chains drawn from one sample of a study of OX40 agonist ivuxolimab in advanced cancers. Measured with immunoSEQ multiplex PCR; TCRdb has only the in-frame clones, and not every one. Among 6,500 to 8,000 clones, roughly 87% were seen once, and the ten largest hold 25% to 30%. Material: CD4+ or CD8+ T cells sorted from blood, obtained in a trial of the OX40 agonist ivuxolimab. The receptors were sampled from an adult with an advanced solid tumor such as melanoma, head and neck, liver or kidney cancer. The CDR3 runs from the conserved cysteine through the conserved F or W.

CDR3 length: 14
V gene: TRBV5-3
CDR3 protein: CARSLGAADSPLHF

CDR3 length: 12
V gene: TRBV9
CDR3 protein: CASSPYTDTQYF

CDR3 length: 14
V gene: TRBV15
CDR3 protein: CATSGRILTDTQYF

CDR3 length: 14
V gene: TRBV27
CDR3 protein: CASSLMGGSYEQYF

CDR3 length: 13
V gene: TRBV25-1
CDR3 protein: CASSTQGSQPQHF

CDR3 length: 15
V gene: TRBV2
CDR3 protein: CASSIRTGENQPQHF

CDR3 length: 15
V gene: TRBV4-1
CDR3 protein: CASSLYSNTNTEAFF

CDR3 length: 14
V gene: TRBV28
CDR3 protein: CASSFGGNTGELFF

CDR3 length: 12
V gene: TRBV9
CDR3 protein: CASSGDRDSYTF

CDR3 length: 12
V gene: TRBV28
CDR3 protein: CAGGGEYSPLHF

CDR3 length: 16
V gene: TRBV7-9
CDR3 protein: CASSVPGLGGTDTQYF

CDR3 length: 11
V gene: TRBV9
CDR3 protein: CASSADNEQFF

CDR3 length: 14
V gene: TRBV28
CDR3 protein: CASSLYSGADGYTF

CDR3 length: 15
V gene: TRBV14
CDR3 protein: CASSQVGSGRNEQFF

CDR3 length: 14
V gene: TRBV15
CDR3 protein: CATSSMDGADTQYF

CDR3 length: 13
V gene: TRBV27
CDR3 protein: CASSLLTYNEQFF

CDR3 length: 19
V gene: TRBV9
CDR3 protein: CASSVLWGIGLESNQPQHF

CDR3 length: 14
V gene: TRBV28
CDR3 protein: CASSFRGRFQPQHF

CDR3 length: 12
V gene: TRBV10-3
CDR3 protein: CAISDEGQEQYF

CDR3 length: 13
V gene: TRBV9
CDR3 protein: CASSVVGESTIYF

CDR3 length: 16
V gene: TRBV4-1
CDR3 protein: CASRPGALAATDTQYF

CDR3 length: 15
V gene: TRBV4-2
CDR3 protein: CASSPVTGVNTEAFF

CDR3 length: 15
V gene: TRBV27
CDR3 protein: CASSSWQVYTDTQYF

CDR3 length: 20
V gene: TRBV5-1
CDR3 protein: CASSLEAGLAGGMNTGELFF

CDR3 length: 14
V gene: TRBV19
CDR3 protein: CASSPGTGGYEQYF

CDR3 length: 15
V gene: TRBV6-4
CDR3 protein: CASSPGASEAYEQYF

CDR3 length: 16
V gene: TRBV4-1
CDR3 protein: CASSQDLSGWFGEQYF

CDR3 length: 14
V gene: TRBV27
CDR3 protein: CASSPWTTSDTQYF

CDR3 length: 13
V gene: TRBV28
CDR3 protein: CASSLYRTDTQYF

CDR3 length: 13
V gene: TRBV14
CDR3 protein: CASSQEAAGLQFF

CDR3 length: 17
V gene: TRBV19
CDR3 protein: CASTSWNGDYSNQPQHF

CDR3 length: 13
V gene: TRBV7-9
CDR3 protein: CASGGDISYEQYF

CDR3 length: 14
V gene: TRBV19
CDR3 protein: CASSEGVKYTEAFF

CDR3 length: 19
V gene: TRBV7-8
CDR3 protein: CASSLDWLKGGSGANVLTF

CDR3 length: 15
V gene: TRBV30
CDR3 protein: CAWSQLDSAGATIYF

CDR3 length: 14
V gene: TRBV21-1
CDR3 protein: CASSKGSGWGTQYF

CDR3 length: 17
V gene: TRBV25-1
CDR3 protein: CASSEASGRPYSYEQYF

CDR3 length: 14
V gene: TRBV9
CDR3 protein: CASRAGVGNTEAFF

CDR3 length: 13
V gene: TRBV5-1
CDR3 protein: CASSPTSSNEQFF

CDR3 length: 16
V gene: TRBV2
CDR3 protein: CASSETSGTGYNEQFF

CDR3 length: 15
V gene: TRBV5-1
CDR3 protein: CASSLGGQGNQPQHF

CDR3 length: 15
V gene: TRBV27
CDR3 protein: CASSLLGGATGELFF

CDR3 length: 17
V gene: TRBV9
CDR3 protein: CASSPTWTGLETDTQYF

CDR3 length: 12
V gene: TRBV6-5
CDR3 protein: CASNGYDNEQFF

CDR3 length: 13
V gene: TRBV6-1
CDR3 protein: CAHGRGEAYEQYF

CDR3 length: 14
V gene: TRBV28
CDR3 protein: CASSYVRGHQPQHF

CDR3 length: 14
V gene: TRBV28
CDR3 protein: CASSFGRTTGELFF

CDR3 length: 13
V gene: TRBV27
CDR3 protein: CASSFGSHYEQYF

CDR3 length: 13
V gene: TRBV13
CDR3 protein: CASSIKGRNEAFF

CDR3 length: 12
V gene: TRBV30
CDR3 protein: CAWGTGGNEQYF

CDR3 length: 16
V gene: TRBV4-1
CDR3 protein: CASSQDWTGSGNTIYF

CDR3 length: 16
V gene: TRBV18
CDR3 protein: CASAHRRDEGGTEAFF

CDR3 length: 15
V gene: TRBV23-1
CDR3 protein: CASSSLGGPQETQYF

CDR3 length: 14
V gene: TRBV12-5
CDR3 protein: CASGPSPIRIGQYF

CDR3 length: 18
V gene: TRBV14
CDR3 protein: CASSPQETGKFSYNEQFF